This entry lists 25 T cell receptor beta chains sequenced from one sample in a study of Graves' ophthalmopathy and Graves' hyperthyroidism. CDR3 regions of TCR beta were amplified from RNA transcripts. Amplification began with first-round RT-PCR using HTBI primers, then second-round multiplex PCR was performed. Via MiXCR, TCRdb re-called the multiplex PCR reads, giving one row per CDR3 protein. The data contain 500,000 to 700,000 distinct CDR3 sequences, roughly 40% of them seen just once; the ten biggest clones take up roughly 4%. Sequenced material: peripheral blood or thyroid tissue (not recorded which). These receptors originate from an adult man with Graves' hyperthyroidism.

This clonotype occurred many times. The V call is TRBV6-2 or TRBV6-3, the J call TRBJ2-7; unclear D gene. Germline V gene lookup returns CDR1 MNHEY and CDR2 SVGEGT. The ends were cut back, 2 bases at V and 0 bases at J, with 8 bases in the middle. This CDR3 has 14 amino acids. CDR3: CASSYKWSSYEQYF. CDR3 DNA: TGTGCCAGCAGTTACAAGTGGTCCTCCTACGAGCAGTACTTC.

This sequence joins TRBV28 and TRBJ2-2; 7 nucleotides line up with TRBD2. This CDR3 is built from 17 residues. Germline V lookup: CDR1 MDHEN, CDR2 SYDVKM. Unmatched junction bases numbered 10, after V lost 6 bases and J lost 0 bases. CDR3 nucleotides: TGTGCCAGCAGACCCCGGGTAGGGAGGGCGAACACCGGGGAGCTGTTTTTT. Its translation is CASRPRVGRANTGELFF.

This chain links TRBV5-1 with TRBJ2-7, with D possibly called TRBD1 or TRBD2 (6 bases each). The V gene lost 0 bases and the J gene lost 0 bases, with 10 bases spanning the gap. This CDR3 spans 15 amino acids. The germline gives CDR1 SGHRS, CDR2 YFSETQ. As DNA, the CDR3 is TGCGCCAGCAGCTTGGCCCCGGGGGCCTCCTACGAGCAGTACTTC. Its protein is CASSLAPGASYEQYF.

V is TRBV29-1 and J is TRBJ2-7; unclear D gene. From germline, CDR1 is SQVTM and CDR2 ANQGSEA. V was clipped by 8 bases and J by 0 bases, with 11 bases between them. The CDR3 is 12 residues long. As DNA, the CDR3 is TGCAGCCTGAGGCCCTCCTCCTACGAGCAGTACTTC. Translation: CSLRPSSYEQYF.

Only a few counts were recorded for this clonotype. The chain carries TRBV20-1 and TRBJ2-6; 7 nucleotides match TRBD1. Germline V gene lookup returns CDR1 DFQATT and CDR2 SNEGSKA (reference sequence). The CDR3 has 16 residues. Trimming at V came to 0 bases and at J to 4 bases, leaving 6 bases not matched to a gene. CDR3 nucleotides: TGCAGTGCTAGAGACCCACAGGGGCTCGGGGCCAACGTCCTGACTTTC. Protein product: CSARDPQGLGANVLTF.

The rearrangement joins TRBV5-1 to TRBJ1-1; no definite D call. Trimming cost V 1 base and J 1 base, with 8 bases left between them. This CDR3 region has 14 residues. Germline CDR1 is SGHRS and CDR2 is YFSETQ. The CDR3 coding sequence is TGCGCCAGCAGCTTGTCTACAAGGAACACTGAAGCTTTCTTT. It specifies CASSLSTRNTEAFF.

This clonotype showed up just a few times. The junction differs from germline at one of its ends, possibly a read error. V is TRBV7-9 and J is TRBJ1-3; D remains ambiguous. The germline V gene has CDR1 SEHNR and CDR2 FQNEAQ (reference sequence). This CDR3 region has 14 residues. CDR3 region: CANSFSEQRNTIYF. For the CDR3, the DNA is TGTGCCAACAGCTTCTCGGAGCAGAGAAACACCATATATTTT.

There are many counts of this clonotype. J is TRBJ1-5 and V is TRBV28, with 11 nucleotides matching TRBD1. J lost 4 bases, V lost 7 bases, and 9 bases had no gene match. The germline V gene encodes CDR1 MDHEN and CDR2 SYDVKM. This CDR3 contains 16 residues. The CDR3 DNA is TGTGCCAGCACCCAGGGCGGGGACAGGGGGAATCAGCCCCAGCATTTT. Protein product: CASTQGGDRGNQPQHF.

The chain links TRBV19 to TRBJ1-1; maybe TRBD1 (5 bases). There are 14 residues in the CDR3. Trimming shortened V by 5 bases and J by 4 bases, and 14 bases separated the two germline ends. Looked up from germline, CDR1 is LNHDA and CDR2 is SQIVND (reference sequence). This chain's CDR3 is CASSGGDRSTEAFF. The CDR3 region has the DNA TGTGCCAGTAGTGGCGGTGACAGAAGCACTGAAGCTTTCTTT.

This clonotype was picked up one time. V and J are TRBV24-1 and TRBJ1-5; D is uncertain. V was shortened by 2 bases and J by 5 bases, with 9 bases between the two germline ends. This CDR3 comprises 14 residues. Germline V lookup: CDR1 KGHDR, CDR2 SFDVKD. The CDR3 region is CATSDSAGYQPQHF. CDR3 nucleotides: TGTGCCACCAGTGATTCGGCAGGTTATCAGCCCCAGCATTTT.

The CDR3 protein is CSVASGSSPYNEQFF. The DNA for the CDR3 is TGCAGCGTGGCAAGCGGGAGCTCCCCCTACAATGAGCAGTTCTTC. The genes are TRBV29-1 and TRBJ2-1, with 8 bases fitting TRBD2. V was clipped by 6 bases and J by 2 bases; unmatched bases: 9. Per the germline V gene, CDR1 is SQVTM and CDR2 is ANQGSEA. The CDR3 is made up of 15 amino acids.

This chain uses TRBV4-1 with TRBJ2-7; 9 bases are shared with TRBD2. Germline CDR1 and CDR2: MGHRA and YSYEKL. The junction had 14 bases not matched to a gene; V was cut back by 1 base and J by 7 bases. The CDR3 is made up of 17 amino acids. CDR3 bases: TGCGCCAGCAGCCAAGCCCTAGCGGGACGTACGCAGAAAGAGCAGTACTTC. Translating gives CASSQALAGRTQKEQYF.

A note on this clonotype: A much larger clonotype is one base distant, so this may be a read error. The chain combines TRBV5-4 with TRBJ2-7; 9 bases map to TRBD1. The CDR3 is made up of 13 amino acids. Germline loops: CDR1 SGHNT, CDR2 YYREEE (reference sequence). Trimming removed 4 bases from V and 5 bases from J; junction bases left unmatched: 4. CDR3 protein: CASSMGQGHEQYF. The CDR3 bases are TGTGCCAGCAGCATGGGACAGGGTCACGAGCAGTACTTC. Full variable domain (outside the CDR3, taken from reference TRBV5-4 and TRBJ2-7): ETGVTQSPTHLIKTRGQQVTLRCSSQSGHNTVSWYQQALGQGPQFIFQYYREEENGRGNFPPRFSGLQFPNYSSELNVNALELDDSALYLCASSMGQGHEQYFGPGTRLTVT.

The V gene is TRBV20-1, the J gene TRBJ1-2; 8 nucleotides align to TRBD1. V dropped 1 base and J dropped 13; count of bases not matched to a gene: 5. CDR1 and CDR2 (germline): DFQATT, SNEGSKA (reference sequence). The CDR3 runs 11 residues. CDR3 nucleotides: TGCAGTGCTAGAGGGACAGGGCGTAGCACCTTC. Translating it yields CSARGTGRSTF.

J is TRBJ1-2 and V is TRBV7-2; D not certain. The CDR3 runs 14 residues. Germline CDR1 and CDR2: SGHTA and FQGNSA. Trimming cost V 3 bases and J 1 base, with 9 bases left between them. The DNA of the CDR3 is TGTGCCAGCAGCTTTCTCGGGGTTAACTATGGCTACACCTTC. Its translation: CASSFLGVNYGYTF.

The chain is built from TRBV7-2 and TRBJ1-5, with D unclear. CDR1 and CDR2 (germline): SGHTA, FQGNSA. The CDR3 is 15 residues long. Trimming cost V 2 bases and J 1 base, with 9 bases left between them. The CDR3, as DNA: TGTGCCAGCAGCTTACTCGGGAGGAGCAATCAGCCCCAGCATTTT. Amino acid sequence: CASSLLGRSNQPQHF.

This clonotype was seen more than once but under ten times. The J gene is TRBJ2-5, the V gene TRBV2; 9 nucleotides line up with TRBD1. Trimming removed 6 bases from V and 1 base from J; junction bases left unmatched: 12. CDR3 size: 17 residues. The V gene's germline CDR1 is SNHLY and CDR2 FYNNEI. The CDR3 loop is CASSRRRDRVSQETQYF. The CDR3 DNA is TGTGCCAGCAGCCGACGTAGGGACAGGGTCAGCCAAGAGACCCAGTACTTC. The complete variable domain, with remaining parts taken from reference TRBV2 and TRBJ2-5, reads EPEVTQTPSHQVTQMGQEVILRCVPISNHLYFYWYRQILGQKVEFLVSFYNNEISEKSEIFDDQFSVERPDGSNFTLKIRSTKLEDSAMYFCASSRRRDRVSQETQYFGPGTRLLVL.

The chain couples TRBV12-3 or TRBV12-4 to TRBJ1-2; D is unclear. The CDR3 covers 12 residues. V gave up 6 bases and J gave up 12 bases, with 17 bases separating them. The CDR3 nucleotides are TGTGCCAGCAGCAGGAGCTTCTCTGGAAACACCTTC. Its translation: CASSRSFSGNTF.

This sequence joins TRBV7-9 and TRBJ1-2; a possible D gene is TRBD1 (6 bases). CDR3 length equals 14 residues. In germline, CDR1 is SEHNR, CDR2 FQNEAQ (reference sequence). Trimming took 3 bases from V and 9 from J, leaving 17 bases between them. This CDR3 reads CASSLRAGEGRYTF. CDR3 sequence (DNA): TGTGCCAGCAGCTTGAGGGCAGGGGAGGGTCGCTACACCTTC.

The sample holds a few counts of this clonotype. The V call is TRBV2, the J call TRBJ1-1; 7 positions agree with TRBD1. The trim removed 5 bases at V and 5 bases at J, leaving 14 bases unmatched. The CDR3 has 16 amino acids. Germline values: CDR1 SNHLY, CDR2 FYNNEI. The CDR3 DNA follows: TGTGCCAGCAGTTACTCGAGGGTAAGGGGGCGGACTGAAGCTTTCTTT. Encoded protein: CASSYSRVRGRTEAFF.

This clonotype was seen repeatedly, ten times or more. The chain employs TRBV29-1 and TRBJ1-2; D perhaps matches TRBD1 (6 bases). CDR1 and CDR2 (germline): SQVTM, ANQGSEA. The V end was cut by 0 bases, the J end by 4 bases, with 6 bases between. The CDR3 is made up of 12 amino acids. The CDR3 region is CSVEDRGYGYTF. In nucleotides, the CDR3 is TGCAGCGTTGAAGACAGGGGCTATGGCTACACCTTC.

This chain links TRBV2 with TRBJ2-1, with D tentatively TRBD2 (6 bases). Germline V gene data show CDR1 as SNHLY and CDR2 as FYNNEI. The V end lost 3 bases, the J end lost 9 bases, and 18 bases lay between the germline ends. This CDR3 is 15 amino acids long. Here the CDR3 reads CASSDRGRLVFEQFF. The CDR3 region has the DNA TGTGCCAGCAGTGATAGAGGGAGGCTTGTATTTGAGCAGTTCTTC.

Ten or more counts support this clonotype. The CDR3 DNA follows: TGTGCCAGCAGGATGACTAGCGGGGGGGCCCAGAGCGTCGGGGAGCTGTTTTTT. This codes for CASRMTSGGAQSVGELFF. The chain links TRBV7-2 to TRBJ2-2; 14 nucleotides agree with TRBD2. The CDR3 has 18 residues. CDR1 and CDR2 (germline): SGHTA, FQGNSA. The J segment lost 7 bases and the V segment lost 6 bases, leaving 13 bases of the junction unmatched. The full variable domain, completed using reference TRBV7-2 and TRBJ2-2, is GAGVSQSPSNKVTEKGKDVELRCDPISGHTALYWYRQSLGQGLEFLIYFQGNSAPDKSGLPSDRFSAERTGGSVSTLTIQRTQQEDSAVYLCASRMTSGGAQSVGELFFGEGSRLTVL.

The chain joins TRBV29-1 to TRBJ1-5; 8 bases line up with TRBD1. The CDR3 length is 14 residues. The germline CDR1 and CDR2 sequences are SQVTM and ANQGSEA. CDR3 DNA: TGCAGTCTAGAGACAGGGGTGGATCATCAGCCCCAGCATTTT. It is translated as CSLETGVDHQPQHF.

This clonotype was observed many times. The rearrangement links TRBV5-8 to TRBJ2-7; 7 nucleotides match TRBD1. CDR3 length: 13 residues. The J segment lost 5 bases and the V segment lost 5 bases, leaving 7 bases of the junction unmatched. Germline loops: CDR1 SGHTS, CDR2 YDEGEE. Written as DNA, the CDR3 is TGTGCCAGCAGTCCTGACAGGGACGACGAGCAGTACTTC. Its translation is CASSPDRDDEQYF.